The clone carrying this T cell receptor beta chain was counted only a few times. Its antigen is not identified. Germline assignment: CDR1 SNHLY and CDR2 FYNNEI. The germline V and J ends were trimmed by 2 bases and 2 bases, with 9 bases remaining between them. CDR3 length equals 14 residues. Libraries were prepared by immunoSEQ multiplex PCR; TCRdb keeps only in-frame clonotypes and omits some of them. The table includes 85,000 to 120,000 clones, over 70% detected once. The source of the sample is a study of Ad26.COV2.S vaccination and SARS-CoV-2 variants. The study's findings and limits: Total responses of T cells may have been underestimated by the analyses of TCR breadth and depth. Vaccine and placebo groups showed comparable non-spike TCR breadth.

This rearrangement joins TRBV2 to TRBJ1-2, with D uncertain. The TCR comes from a human donor who had recovered from COVID-19. This material consisted of peripheral blood, taken after recovery from COVID-19. In DNA, the CDR3 is TGTGCCAGCAGTGAAATGTCAGTGAACTATGGCTACACCTTC. Its protein is CASSEMSVNYGYTF.